A single sample is the source of the 27 T cell receptor beta chains below, sequenced in a study of shared clonotypes between healthy human individuals. TCRdb's copy holds only in-frame clones and misses some; the assay was immunoSEQ multiplex PCR. In the table there are around 2.1 million clones, almost 96% of which are singletons. Specimen: naive CD4+ T cells sorted from blood. Subset of the sample: CD45RA+ positively selected. The receptor source for this set is a man aged 18 to 30 in good health.

The chain combines TRBV5-1 with TRBJ2-2, with TRBD1 identical over 7 bases. The V gene end was trimmed by 8 bases and the J gene end by 6 bases; junction bases not matched to a gene: 10. Germline CDR1 is SGHRS and CDR2 is YFSETQ. The CDR3 has 14 amino acids. The chain's CDR3 is CASANNRGAGELFF. The CDR3 bases are TGCGCCAGTGCAAACAACAGGGGAGCCGGGGAGCTGTTTTTT.

V gene TRBV18 combines with J gene TRBJ1-1, with D perhaps TRBD1 (5 bases). V gave up 0 bases and J gave up 6 bases, with 14 bases separating them. CDR1 is KGHSH, CDR2 LQKENI, per germline. The CDR3 runs to 15 residues. The chain's CDR3 is CASSPPDSPGAEAFF. The CDR3 nucleotides are TGTGCCAGCTCACCACCCGACAGTCCCGGCGCTGAAGCTTTCTTT.

The rearrangement joins TRBV15 to TRBJ2-7; perhaps TRBD2 as D (5 bases). There are 15 residues in the CDR3. The V and J ends lost 3 bases and 3 bases respectively, with 15 bases between them. Germline V gives CDR1 LNHNV, CDR2 YYDKDF (reference sequence). CDR3 in amino acids: CATSSPGQADYEQYF. DNA for the CDR3: TGTGCCACCAGCAGCCCCGGTCAAGCGGACTACGAGCAGTACTTC.

This chain connects TRBV7-9 to TRBJ1-2; TRBD1 might be the D (5 bases). Germline V gene sequence: CDR1 SEHNR, CDR2 FQNEAQ (reference sequence). V lost 4 bases to trimming and J lost 3 bases, with 12 bases between them. The CDR3 runs to 14 residues. The CDR3 sequence: CASSYLGGDYGYTF. DNA of the CDR3: TGTGCCAGCAGCTACCTCGGGGGTGACTATGGCTACACCTTC. Variable domain in full (rest from reference TRBV7-9 and TRBJ1-2): DTGVSQNPRHKITKRGQNVTFRCDPISEHNRLYWYRQTLGQGPEFLTYFQNEAQLEKSRLLSDRFSAERPKGSFSTLEIQRTEQGDSAMYLCASSYLGGDYGYTFGSGTRLTVV.

The J gene is TRBJ1-3, the V gene TRBV28, with D uncertain. Trimming took 6 bases from V and 0 from J, leaving 9 bases between them. Germline V gene sequence: CDR1 MDHEN, CDR2 SYDVKM. The CDR3 sequence is 14 residues long. The CDR3 nucleotides read TGTGCCAGCAGCCCCCCGGCCTCTGGAAACACCATATATTTT. This translates into CASSPPASGNTIYF. The full variable domain, completed using reference TRBV28 and TRBJ1-3, is DVKVTQSSRYLVKRTGEKVFLECVQDMDHENMFWYRQDPGLGLRLIYFSYDVKMKEKGDIPEGYSVSREKKERFSLILESASTNQTSMYLCASSPPASGNTIYFGEGSWLTVV.

The CDR3 region has the DNA TGCGCCAGCAGTTCCTCGGGACTAGCGGGAGGGGACAATGAGCAGTTCTTC. It translates to CASSSSGLAGGDNEQFF. The genes are TRBV5-1 and TRBJ2-1; 16 nucleotides match TRBD2. This CDR3 region has 17 residues. Trimming removed 5 bases from V and 5 bases from J; junction bases left unmatched: 7. CDR1 and CDR2 from the germline V gene are SGHRS and YFSETQ.

The gene calls are TRBV2 and TRBJ2-3; TRBD2 might be the D (5 bases). V gave up 7 bases and J gave up 2 bases, with 10 bases separating them. The CDR3 extends over 13 amino acids. From germline, CDR1 is SNHLY and CDR2 FYNNEI. The chain's CDR3 is CASTKRITDTQYF. The CDR3 DNA follows: TGTGCCAGCACGAAGCGGATCACAGATACGCAGTATTTT.

Regarding this clone: In the same sample, other DNA sequences code for this CDR3. The chain combines TRBV5-1 with TRBJ1-6, with D maybe TRBD1 (6 bases). Trimming stripped 4 bases from V and 3 bases from J, with 11 bases between. The CDR3 covers 15 residues. The germline CDR1 and CDR2 sequences are SGHRS and YFSETQ. This CDR3 reads CASSLGQLYNSPLHF. The CDR3 nucleotides read TGCGCCAGCAGCCTCGGACAGCTCTATAATTCACCCCTCCACTTT.

This chain links TRBV10-1 with TRBJ2-7, with a tentative D call TRBD1 (5 bases). The CDR3 runs 14 residues. Trimming cost V 3 bases and J 0 bases, with 9 bases left between them. Germline loops: CDR1 WNHNN, CDR2 SYGVQD (reference sequence). The CDR3 is CASSDTGFSYEQYF. The CDR3 DNA follows: TGCGCCAGCAGTGATACAGGTTTCTCCTACGAGCAGTACTTC.

The chain recombines TRBV11-2 with TRBJ2-5, with D tentatively TRBD1 (6 bases). The CDR3 is made up of 14 amino acids. V lost 3 bases to trimming and J lost 5 bases, with 13 bases between them. Germline-derived CDR1 and CDR2 are SGHAT and FQNNGV. CDR3: CASSFTDRTETQYF. The CDR3 nucleotides are TGTGCCAGCAGCTTCACCGACAGGACGGAGACCCAGTACTTC.

The chain joins TRBV19 to TRBJ2-2; D uncertain. The CDR3 sequence is 13 residues long. V lost 0 bases and J lost 9, with 8 bases in between. The germline V gene encodes CDR1 LNHDA and CDR2 SQIVND (reference sequence). CDR3 region: CASSIDHRRELFF. CDR3 DNA sequence: TGTGCCAGTAGTATAGATCATCGAAGGGAGCTGTTTTTT. Variable domain in full (rest from reference TRBV19 and TRBJ2-2): DGGITQSPKYLFRKEGQNVTLSCEQNLNHDAMYWYRQDPGQGLRLIYYSQIVNDFQKGDIAEGYSVSREKKESFPLTVTSAQKNPTAFYLCASSIDHRRELFFGEGSRLTVL.

The chain recombines TRBV29-1 with TRBJ1-6, with 8 positions matching TRBD1. This CDR3 region has 13 residues. Per germline, CDR1 SQVTM and CDR2 ANQGSEA. Trimming removed 5 bases from V and 7 bases from J; junction bases left unmatched: 4. DNA for the CDR3: TGCAGCGTTCTTCAGGGGGCGAATTCACCCCTCCACTTT. This translates into CSVLQGANSPLHF.

The chain couples TRBV29-1 to TRBJ2-5, with D tentatively TRBD2 (5 bases). Trimming took off 2 bases at V and 5 bases at J, with 15 bases between the two ends. The length of the CDR3 is 14 residues. Per the germline V gene, CDR1 is SQVTM and CDR2 is ANQGSEA. CDR3: CSVERSSIGETQYF. The CDR3 nucleotides are TGCAGCGTTGAACGCTCTAGCATCGGGGAGACCCAGTACTTC.

V and J are TRBV2 and TRBJ1-2; perhaps TRBD1 as D (5 bases). From germline, CDR1 is SNHLY and CDR2 FYNNEI. This CDR3 is built from 13 residues. The V end lost 6 bases, the J end lost 4 bases, and 12 bases lay between the germline ends. The CDR3 DNA is TGTGCCAGCAGGTCCGGGGCCCCCTATGGCTACACCTTC. Translation gives CASRSGAPYGYTF.

The rearrangement links TRBV11-2 to TRBJ2-5; D unclear. The CDR3 consists of 13 residues. Trimming shortened V by 1 base and J by 7 bases, and 10 bases separated the two germline ends. Per the germline V gene, CDR1 is SGHAT and CDR2 is FQNNGV. CDR3 nucleotides: TGTGCCAGCAGCTTAGGGGCATTGGGGACCCAGTACTTC. Encoded protein: CASSLGALGTQYF.

This rearrangement joins TRBV5-4 to TRBJ2-1; weak D call: TRBD1 (6 bases). V was trimmed by 5 bases and J by 5 bases, leaving 17 bases between them. This CDR3 region has 15 residues. Germline V gives CDR1 SGHNT, CDR2 YYREEE (reference sequence). CDR3 coding DNA: TGTGCCAGCAGATTGACAGGTCCTCCTGACAATGAGCAGTTCTTC. The encoded protein is CASRLTGPPDNEQFF.

V and J are TRBV7-9 and TRBJ2-7; D perhaps matches TRBD1 (7 bases). The germline gives CDR1 SEHNR, CDR2 FQNEAQ (reference sequence). Trimming removed 1 base at V and 2 bases at J, with 15 bases between. The CDR3 sequence is 16 residues long. CDR3 protein: CASSLGLTGEAYEQYF. As DNA, the CDR3 is TGTGCCAGCAGCTTAGGATTAACAGGGGAGGCCTACGAGCAGTACTTC.

J is TRBJ2-3 and V is TRBV29-1; 8 positions agree with TRBD2. The CDR3 extends over 14 amino acids. With V trimmed by 7 bases and J by 4 bases, 10 bases remained unmatched. Germline CDR1 SQVTM, CDR2 ANQGSEA. CDR3 sequence reads: CSANGGREADTQYF. DNA of the CDR3: TGCAGCGCGAACGGGGGGCGGGAGGCAGATACGCAGTATTTT.

This clone was seen only once. The sample has other DNA sequences that encode this CDR3 too. The chain uses TRBV18 and TRBJ2-2, with D hard to call. This CDR3 has 12 residues. The V gene lost 6 bases and the J gene lost 3 bases, with 5 bases spanning the gap. The germline V gene encodes CDR1 KGHSH and CDR2 LQKENI. CDR3 nucleotides: TGTGCCAGCTCCCCGGACACCGGGGAGCTGTTTTTT. As protein: CASSPDTGELFF. Together with reference TRBV18 and TRBJ2-2, the CDR3 gives the full variable domain: NAGVMQNPRHLVRRRGQEARLRCSPMKGHSHVYWYRQLPEEGLKFMVYLQKENIIDESGMPKERFSAEFPKEGPSILRIQQVVRGDSAAYFCASSPDTGELFFGEGSRLTVL.

This chain joins TRBV5-1 and TRBJ2-7, with 7 nucleotides matching TRBD2. Trimming removed 0 bases from V and 2 bases from J; junction bases left unmatched: 5. The germline V gene encodes CDR1 SGHRS and CDR2 YFSETQ. This CDR3 spans 15 amino acids. CDR3 loop: CASSLDASGPYEQYF. In nucleotides, the CDR3 is TGCGCCAGCAGCTTGGACGCTAGCGGTCCCTACGAGCAGTACTTC.

This chain links TRBV7-9 with TRBJ1-4; the D is unclear. The length of the CDR3 is 13 residues. The V end lost 5 bases, the J end lost 6 bases, and 10 bases lay between the germline ends. Germline values: CDR1 SEHNR, CDR2 FQNEAQ (reference sequence). CDR3 region: CASSGRGHEKLFF. The CDR3 DNA is TGTGCCAGCAGCGGACGGGGTCATGAAAAACTGTTTTTT.

V gene TRBV19 combines with J gene TRBJ2-7, with 7 positions matching TRBD1. From germline, CDR1 is LNHDA and CDR2 SQIVND (reference sequence). The CDR3 covers 16 residues. The V gene end was trimmed by 5 bases and the J gene end by 2 bases; junction bases not matched to a gene: 12. The CDR3 loop reads CASSPRKAQGTYEQYF. CDR3 DNA: TGTGCCAGTAGTCCGAGGAAGGCACAGGGGACCTACGAGCAGTACTTC.

The rearrangement uses TRBV27 and TRBJ2-6; no clear D gene. This CDR3 is built from 15 residues. With 6 bases removed from V and 0 bases from J, the gap between germline ends came to 9 bases. Germline V gene data show CDR1 as MNHEY and CDR2 as SMNVEV (reference sequence). The CDR3 nucleotides are TGTGCCAGCAGCCCTACCGCCTCTGGGGCCAACGTCCTGACTTTC. Its translation: CASSPTASGANVLTF.

This clone has just one count. The gene calls are TRBV27 and TRBJ2-1; D unresolved. Trimming took off 6 bases at V and 9 bases at J, with 18 bases between the two ends. The CDR3 contains 14 residues. Germline CDR1 MNHEY, CDR2 SMNVEV (reference sequence). The CDR3 protein is CASSRRMLGGEQFF. The CDR3 DNA sequence: TGTGCCAGCAGCCGCCGGATGCTTGGTGGTGAGCAGTTCTTC.

The rearrangement uses TRBV19 and TRBJ1-5; D is ambiguous. Trimming took off 1 base at V and 6 bases at J, with 10 bases between the two ends. Germline loops: CDR1 LNHDA, CDR2 SQIVND (reference sequence). The CDR3 runs to 14 residues. The DNA of the CDR3 is TGTGCCAGTAGTATAGGACACACAATTCAGCCCCAGCATTTT. It codes for CASSIGHTIQPQHF.

The V and J genes are TRBV7-2 and TRBJ2-3; D may be TRBD2 (6 bases). Per the germline V gene, CDR1 is SGHTA and CDR2 is FQGNSA. CDR3 length equals 16 residues. Trimming left V 5 bases short and J 1 base short, with 16 bases between. Here the CDR3 DNA reads TGTGCCAGCAGCCAGCAATCCCGCGGGGGCACAGATACGCAGTATTTT. This gives the protein CASSQQSRGGTDTQYF.

The rearrangement links TRBV11-2 to TRBJ1-3; TRBD1 matches 9 bases. CDR1 and CDR2 from the germline V gene are SGHAT and FQNNGV. This CDR3 is 17 amino acids long. The J segment lost 2 bases and the V segment lost 0 bases, leaving 5 bases of the junction unmatched. The DNA of the CDR3 is TGTGCCAGCAGCTTAGATCGGACAGGGGCCGCTGGAAACACCATATATTTT. Its protein product is CASSLDRTGAAGNTIYF. Combining the CDR3 with reference TRBV11-2 and TRBJ1-3 gives the whole variable domain EAGVAQSPRYKIIEKRQSVAFWCNPISGHATLYWYQQILGQGPKLLIQFQNNGVVDDSQLPKDRFSAERLKGVDSTLKIQPAKLEDSAVYLCASSLDRTGAAGNTIYFGEGSWLTVV.